This passage covers 18 T cell receptor beta chains from one sample sequenced in a study of vaccination and CD4 T cells after COVID-19 (dated by TCRdb to the early 2020s). Read against the paper, the sample's treatment or condition label means: roughly nine-day PBMC culture with coronavirus spike peptide pools or control peptides (ViraFEST assay). The library was built by means of PCR. Instrument on record: Illumina iSeq 100. DNA from cultured CD4+ T cells underwent TCR sequencing with the Oncomine TCR Beta short-read assay at the Johns Hopkins FTIC core. TCRdb redid the processing of the public reads, applying fastp at Q25 and MiXCR, and retained in-frame beta chains. Entries are consolidated by CDR3 protein sequence, retaining the most common genes and DNA. Within this sample are 8,000 to 9,500 distinct CDR3 sequences, with roughly three fifths of them counted one time only. The ten largest account for 15% of the sample.

No antigens are known for them. Sample: cultured CD4+ T cells from blood, taken after SARS-CoV-2 vaccination. The receptors here all came from a human donor with COVID-19.

V gene TRBV5-1 combines with J gene TRBJ1-2; D is undetermined. The germline V and J ends were trimmed by 0 bases and 1 base, with 7 bases remaining between them. Germline-derived CDR1 and CDR2 are SGHRS and YFSETQ. The CDR3 consists of 14 residues. In nucleotides, the CDR3 is TGCGCCAGCAGCTTGGCCTTGGGTAACTATGGCTACACCTTC. It codes for CASSLALGNYGYTF.

This rearrangement joins TRBV20-1 to TRBJ1-6, with D unresolved. V lost 5 bases and J lost 9, with 11 bases in between. This CDR3 spans 12 amino acids. The germline CDR1 and CDR2 sequences are DFQATT and SNEGSKA (reference sequence). The CDR3 reads CSARGISSPLHF. The CDR3 DNA is TGCAGTGCTCGAGGGATTAGTTCACCCCTCCACTTT.

V gene TRBV11-3 combines with J gene TRBJ1-1, with 7 bases aligning to TRBD1. The junction had 7 bases not matched to a gene; V was cut back by 5 bases and J by 4 bases. Germline CDR1 is SGHNT and CDR2 is YENEEA. This CDR3 has 14 amino acids. The CDR3 sequence: CASSPLTGPTEAFF. DNA for the CDR3: TGTGCCAGCAGCCCCCTGACAGGGCCCACTGAAGCTTTCTTT.

The chain has TRBV20-1 and TRBJ2-3; unclear D gene. This CDR3 has 14 amino acids. Trimming shortened V by 6 bases and J by 0 bases, and 13 bases separated the two germline ends. Germline V gene sequence: CDR1 DFQATT, CDR2 SNEGSKA (reference sequence). CDR3 region: CSAKIWASTDTQYF. CDR3 nucleotides: TGCAGTGCAAAGATCTGGGCTAGCACAGATACGCAGTATTTT.

This clonotype has just a few counts. CDR3 amino acids: CASPHQPQHF. CDR3 DNA: TGCGCCAGTCCACATCAGCCCCAGCATTTT. The chain links TRBV10-1 to TRBJ1-5; D call uncertain. CDR1 and CDR2 from the germline V gene are WNHNN and SYGVQD (reference sequence). V gave up 9 bases and J gave up 5 bases, with 5 bases separating them. The CDR3 spans 10 residues.

This clonotype came up a few times. This rearrangement joins TRBV6-1 to TRBJ1-5; D remains unclear. The CDR3 sequence is 15 residues long. V lost 7 bases and J 1 base, leaving 14 bases between the germline ends. Per the germline V gene, CDR1 is MNHNS and CDR2 is SASEGT. DNA for the CDR3: TGTGCCAGCACGCAGGAGCGCGGAAGCAATCAGCCCCAGCATTTT. This sequence encodes CASTQERGSNQPQHF.

The rearrangement uses TRBV6-1 and TRBJ2-5; 10 positions agree with TRBD1. V trimming: 7 bases; J trimming: 5 bases; junction bases outside the gene matches: 7. Germline CDR1 MNHNS, CDR2 SASEGT. The CDR3 consists of 14 residues. CDR3 sequence: CASNPGQGWETQYF. CDR3 DNA: TGTGCCAGCAATCCGGGACAGGGGTGGGAGACCCAGTACTTC.

V gene TRBV7-2 combines with J gene TRBJ2-7; 9 bases fit TRBD1. The CDR3 runs 15 residues. With 5 bases clipped from V and 2 bases from J, the junction kept 7 bases outside the gene matches. Germline V gene lookup returns CDR1 SGHTA and CDR2 FQGNSA. CDR3 bases: TGTGCCAGCAGCCCGGAGGGACAGGGCGCCTACGAGCAGTACTTC. This sequence encodes CASSPEGQGAYEQYF.

This clonotype was seen more than once but under ten times. The chain combines TRBV10-3 with TRBJ2-3; 8 nucleotides align to TRBD2. This CDR3 comprises 16 residues. V was pared by 6 bases and J by 3 bases, with 11 bases of the junction left unmatched. Germline CDR1 and CDR2: ENHRY and SYGVKD. The CDR3 DNA reads as TGTGCCATCAGGGAAGTCAGCGGGGGTATAACAGATACGCAGTATTTT. The encoded protein is CAIREVSGGITDTQYF.

The V call is TRBV20-1, the J call TRBJ2-2; 8 bases line up with TRBD2. The CDR3 is 14 residues long. From germline, CDR1 is DFQATT and CDR2 SNEGSKA (reference sequence). Trimming removed 6 bases from V and 7 bases from J; junction bases left unmatched: 10. CDR3 DNA: TGCAGTGCGACTCGGGAAGCGGGGGTCGGGGAGCTGTTTTTT. Protein: CSATREAGVGELFF.

The V call is TRBV25-1, the J call TRBJ1-2, with 9 positions matching TRBD1. This CDR3 region has 15 residues. V lost 3 bases, J lost 4 bases, and 6 bases stayed unmatched. Germline V lookup: CDR1 MGHDK, CDR2 SYGVNS. The CDR3 here is CASSDPGTGSYGYTF. In DNA form, the CDR3 reads TGTGCCAGCAGTGACCCCGGGACAGGGAGCTATGGCTACACCTTC.

This clonotype was counted only a few times. The chain is built from TRBV19 and TRBJ1-2, with D uncertain. The CDR3 loop spans 13 amino acids. V gave up 1 base and J gave up 1 base, with 4 bases separating them. Looked up from germline, CDR1 is LNHDA and CDR2 is SQIVND (reference sequence). The CDR3 reads CASSIGVNYGYTF. DNA of the CDR3: TGTGCCAGTAGTATAGGAGTTAACTATGGCTACACCTTC.

The J gene is TRBJ2-2, the V gene TRBV20-1; perhaps TRBD2 as D (7 bases). Trimming took 6 bases from V and 9 from J, leaving 17 bases between them. Germline V gives CDR1 DFQATT, CDR2 SNEGSKA (reference sequence). This CDR3 has 13 residues. The CDR3 spells CSARDPGGRELFF. CDR3 in DNA: TGCAGTGCCCGGGACCCGGGGGGCCGGGAGCTGTTTTTT.

The rearrangement uses TRBV20-1 and TRBJ2-1; D is unclear. The germline V gene encodes CDR1 DFQATT and CDR2 SNEGSKA (reference sequence). V was shortened by 6 bases and J by 8 bases, with 11 bases between the two germline ends. This CDR3 contains 11 residues. CDR3 loop: CSATPKDEQFF. In DNA form, the CDR3 reads TGCAGTGCCACTCCCAAGGATGAGCAGTTCTTC.

V gene TRBV4-1 combines with J gene TRBJ2-7; D ambiguous. This CDR3 comprises 10 residues. From germline, CDR1 is MGHRA and CDR2 YSYEKL. V dropped 7 bases and J dropped 9 bases, with 10 bases sitting between them. The CDR3 coding sequence is TGCGCCAGCAAGTGTCAGGTGCAGTACTTC. It translates to CASKCQVQYF.

This chain links TRBV27 with TRBJ2-5, with TRBD1 matching 9 bases. CDR1 is MNHEY and CDR2 is SMNVEV in the germline V gene (reference sequence). There are 16 residues in the CDR3. V trimming: 2 bases; J trimming: 6 bases; junction bases outside the gene matches: 10. In DNA form, the CDR3 reads TGTGCCAGCAGTTTACGGATGGGACAGGGACCGAAGACCCAGTACTTC. It specifies CASSLRMGQGPKTQYF.

The rearrangement uses TRBV10-2 and TRBJ1-1; D remains ambiguous. CDR3 length: 12 amino acids. CDR1 is WSHSY, CDR2 SAAADI, per germline. Deletions cut 5 bases from V and 4 bases from J, with 8 bases between. For the CDR3, the DNA is TGCGCCAGCAGTCCGACCGTCACTGAAGCTTTCTTT. Translated, it gives CASSPTVTEAFF.

The CDR3 reads CASSEWVPAAGYTF. The CDR3 DNA is TGTGCCAGCAGTGAATGGGTCCCGGCCGCTGGCTACACCTTC. The chain uses TRBV25-1 and TRBJ1-2; D unclear. The CDR3 runs to 14 residues. Trimming shortened V by 1 base and J by 7 bases, and 13 bases separated the two germline ends. CDR1 MGHDK and CDR2 SYGVNS come from the germline V gene.